Below are 20 T cell receptor beta chains sequenced from a single sample in a study of blood T cell repertoires in COVID-19. Using immunoSEQ multiplex PCR, the repertoire was profiled, and TCRdb retains in-frame clones only, with some absent. Found here are approximately 280,000 clones, roughly 89% of them singletons; the top ten hold 6% to 6.5%. The sequenced material came from PBMCs or T cells enriched from blood (not recorded which). Receptors originate from a woman aged 40 to 50 who had recovered from COVID-19.

J is TRBJ2-3 and V is TRBV5-1; D gene unclear. V was cut by 4 bases and J by 3 bases, with 9 bases left in between. CDR1 SGHRS and CDR2 YFSETQ come from the germline V gene. The CDR3 extends over 13 amino acids. The DNA for the CDR3 is TGCGCCAGCAGCCCACCCACAACAGATACGCAGTATTTT. Translating it yields CASSPPTTDTQYF.

As regards this clone: The same CDR3 arises from other DNA sequences in this sample as well. The chain employs TRBV24-1 and TRBJ2-5; 10 positions agree with TRBD2. V lost 3 bases, J lost 2 bases, and 5 bases stayed unmatched. Germline CDR1 and CDR2: KGHDR and SFDVKD. The CDR3 covers 16 residues. The CDR3 DNA reads TGTGCCACCAGTGATCCAGGACTAGCGGCTCAAGAGACCCAGTACTTC. Protein: CATSDPGLAAQETQYF.

The genes are TRBV18 and TRBJ1-5; maybe TRBD1 (5 bases). Trimming stripped 2 bases from V and 4 bases from J, with 15 bases between. This CDR3 comprises 16 residues. Germline CDR1 KGHSH, CDR2 LQKENI. The CDR3 region has the DNA TGTGCCAGCTCACCAAGCAGGGTACTGGCGAATCAGCCCCAGCATTTT. Protein: CASSPSRVLANQPQHF.

The rearrangement links TRBV14 to TRBJ2-7; D remains ambiguous. The CDR3 sequence is 15 residues long. The V end was cut by 1 base, the J end by 0 bases, with 10 bases between. Germline assignment: CDR1 SGHDN and CDR2 FVKESK. The CDR3 spells CASSQGPPGSYEQYF. The DNA of the CDR3 is TGTGCCAGCAGCCAAGGTCCGCCAGGCTCCTACGAGCAGTACTTC.

This clone appeared a single time. The chain carries TRBV5-1 and TRBJ2-6, with TRBD2 as a possible D gene (6 bases). Looked up from germline, CDR1 is SGHRS and CDR2 is YFSETQ. The CDR3 has 16 amino acids. The V end was cut by 1 base, the J end by 4 bases, with 12 bases between. In DNA, the CDR3 is TGCGCCAGCAGCTTGTCCTTAGCGGCCGGGGCCAACGTCCTGACTTTC. As protein: CASSLSLAAGANVLTF.

The V call is TRBV30, the J call TRBJ2-7; D may be TRBD1 (5 bases). V was shortened by 2 bases and J by 2 bases, with 10 bases between the two germline ends. The length of the CDR3 is 13 residues. Per the germline V gene, CDR1 is GTSNPN and CDR2 is SVGIG (reference sequence). CDR3 amino acids: CAWSKGPPYEQYF. In DNA form, the CDR3 reads TGTGCCTGGAGTAAGGGGCCCCCCTACGAGCAGTACTTC.

V and J are TRBV19 and TRBJ2-2; unclear D gene. Per the germline V gene, CDR1 is LNHDA and CDR2 is SQIVND (reference sequence). The CDR3 totals 15 residues. The germline V and J ends were trimmed by 3 bases and 6 bases, with 14 bases remaining between them. The CDR3 region has the DNA TGTGCCAGTAGTATGTGGTCTACCCTGGCCGGGGAGCTGTTTTTT. As protein: CASSMWSTLAGELFF. Full variable domain (missing parts from reference TRBV19 and TRBJ2-2): DGGITQSPKYLFRKEGQNVTLSCEQNLNHDAMYWYRQDPGQGLRLIYYSQIVNDFQKGDIAEGYSVSREKKESFPLTVTSAQKNPTAFYLCASSMWSTLAGELFFGEGSRLTVL.

V is TRBV7-2 and J is TRBJ2-1; the match to TRBD2 covers 12 bases. The ends lost 2 bases at V and 7 bases at J; junction bases unmatched: 9. This CDR3 is 17 amino acids long. Germline assignment: CDR1 SGHTA and CDR2 FQGNSA. The CDR3 nucleotides read TGTGCCAGCAGCTTAAGGCGACTAGCGGGAGTATCAAATGAGCAGTTCTTC. Amino acids: CASSLRRLAGVSNEQFF.

The chain joins TRBV28 to TRBJ2-5; 7 bases map to TRBD2. The CDR3 runs to 14 residues. Germline trimming cut 5 bases from V and 3 bases from J; bases unmatched to any gene: 6. Germline V gene data show CDR1 as MDHEN and CDR2 as SYDVKM. The CDR3 DNA reads TGTGCCAGCAGTGAACTAGCGAGGAAAGAGACCCAGTACTTC. It specifies CASSELARKETQYF.

This clone appeared a few times. This sequence joins TRBV7-2 and TRBJ1-2, with 8 bases that match TRBD1. V gave up 5 bases and J gave up 8 bases; unmatched junction bases: 7. The length of the CDR3 is 13 residues. CDR1 and CDR2 from the germline V gene are SGHTA and FQGNSA. CDR3 sequence: CASSIPTGDGYTF. In DNA, the CDR3 is TGTGCCAGCAGCATCCCGACAGGGGACGGCTACACCTTC.

The V call is TRBV18, the J call TRBJ1-4, with 9 nucleotides matching TRBD1. CDR3 length: 19 residues. J gave up 3 bases and V 0 bases, and 11 bases lay outside the gene matches. Germline V CDR1 and CDR2: KGHSH, LQKENI. The CDR3 loop is CASSPPPGQGKLSNEKLFF. The CDR3 nucleotides read TGTGCCAGCTCACCACCCCCGGGACAGGGAAAGCTCTCTAATGAAAAACTGTTTTTT.

The chain joins TRBV3-1 (or the pseudogene TRBV3-2) to TRBJ1-2; TRBD1 matches 9 bases. V lost 5 bases to trimming and J lost 4 bases; unmatched junction nucleotides: 8. Germline lookup yields CDR1 LGHDT and CDR2 YNNKEL (reference sequence). The CDR3 extends over 15 amino acids. Here the CDR3 reads CASSGTGTGSYGYTF. DNA for the CDR3: TGTGCCAGCAGCGGCACCGGGACAGGGAGCTATGGCTACACCTTC.

The chain joins TRBV10-3 to TRBJ1-2; 7 bases match TRBD1. Germline V CDR1 and CDR2: ENHRY, SYGVKD. The V segment lost 10 bases and the J segment 2 bases; nucleotides outside the gene matches: 16. This CDR3 contains 16 residues. CDR3 DNA: TGTGCCACCGCGGGGACAGTTGGTTTGGGAAACTATGGCTACACCTTC. Its translation is CATAGTVGLGNYGYTF.

CDR3 sequence (DNA): TGCGCCAGCAGCCAAGCCCCTGGACTAGCGGGTCCGACGTACTTC. Its protein product is CASSQAPGLAGPTYF. This chain connects TRBV4-3 to TRBJ2-7; 11 bases agree with TRBD2. Germline V CDR1 and CDR2: LGHNA, YSLEER. This CDR3 is 15 amino acids long. The J segment lost 12 bases and the V segment lost 1 base, leaving 11 bases of the junction unmatched.

DNA of the CDR3: TGTGCCAGCAGCTTAGACCCAGGGGGTCAAGAGACCCAGTACTTC. This codes for CASSLDPGGQETQYF. This chain uses TRBV7-2 with TRBJ2-5, with 7 nucleotides matching TRBD1. With V trimmed by 1 base and J by 2 bases, 4 bases remained unmatched. The CDR3 is 15 residues long. Per the germline V gene, CDR1 is SGHTA and CDR2 is FQGNSA.

This clone has only a few counts. The rearrangement links TRBV19 to TRBJ2-7; 12 bases fit TRBD1. The germline CDR1 and CDR2 sequences are LNHDA and SQIVND (reference sequence). The length of the CDR3 is 14 residues. With 2 bases clipped from V and 7 bases from J, the junction kept 3 bases outside the gene matches. CDR3 coding DNA: TGTGCCAGTAGTATACCGGGACAGGGGGCGGAGCAGTACTTC. Translation: CASSIPGQGAEQYF.

This clone has more than one count but fewer than ten. The rearrangement uses TRBV5-6 and TRBJ2-7; 11 bases are shared with TRBD1. After removal of 4 bases from V and 2 bases from J, the junction contained 5 bases not matched to a gene. Germline-derived CDR1 and CDR2 are SGHDT and YYEEEE. The CDR3 extends over 15 amino acids. The CDR3 reads CASSLVGQGAYEQYF. CDR3 sequence (DNA): TGTGCCAGCAGCCTGGTGGGACAGGGGGCCTACGAGCAGTACTTC.

The V call is TRBV3-1 (or the pseudogene TRBV3-2), the J call TRBJ2-7; 9 positions agree with TRBD2. Per the germline V gene, CDR1 is LGHDT and CDR2 is YNNKEL (reference sequence). Germline trimming cut 3 bases from V and 2 bases from J; bases unmatched to any gene: 14. The CDR3 is made up of 18 amino acids. CDR3 nucleotides: TGTGCCAGCAGCCAGGACAGGTCGCTGCTAGCGGGAACCTACGAGCAGTACTTC. Translated, it gives CASSQDRSLLAGTYEQYF.

The V gene is TRBV19, the J gene TRBJ2-7; 13 bases are shared with TRBD2. The CDR3 has 16 residues. Unmatched junction bases numbered 6, after V lost 3 bases and J lost 4 bases. The germline gives CDR1 LNHDA, CDR2 SQIVND (reference sequence). The CDR3 region has the DNA TGTGCCAGTAGTATGCGGACTAGCGGGAGTCGGTACGAGCAGTACTTC. Its translation: CASSMRTSGSRYEQYF.

This CDR3 is CASSRLGQGEGGYTF. CDR3 nucleotides: TGTGCCAGCAGCCGCCTAGGACAGGGGGAGGGTGGCTACACCTTC. The chain uses TRBV2 and TRBJ1-2, with 10 bases that match TRBD1. V dropped 6 bases and J dropped 7; count of bases not matched to a gene: 11. The CDR3 has 15 amino acids. The V gene's germline CDR1 is SNHLY and CDR2 FYNNEI.